Presented here are 5 T cell receptor beta chains from one specimen sequenced in a study of OX40 agonist ivuxolimab in advanced cancers. Data came from immunoSEQ multiplex PCR; TCRdb stores just in-frame clones and leaves some out. The data contain 20,000 or so clones, less than 90% of them seen just once; the ten biggest clones take up 29%. This specimen consisted of CD4+ or CD8+ T cells sorted from blood, obtained in a trial of the OX40 agonist ivuxolimab. The receptors were gathered from an adult with an advanced solid tumor such as melanoma, head and neck, liver or kidney cancer.

J is TRBJ2-2 and V is TRBV5-1; 16 nucleotides match TRBD2. The CDR3 totals 17 residues. Per the germline V gene, CDR1 is SGHRS and CDR2 is YFSETQ. V lost 4 bases, J lost 3 bases, and 3 bases stayed unmatched. In DNA, the CDR3 is TGCGCCAGCAGCATGGGACTAGCGGGAGGGGACACCGGGGAGCTGTTTTTT. Protein product: CASSMGLAGGDTGELFF.

The chain combines TRBV18 with TRBJ2-7, with a tentative D call TRBD2 (6 bases). Trimming removed 0 bases at V and 6 bases at J, with 15 bases between. The CDR3 is 15 residues long. Germline V lookup: CDR1 KGHSH, CDR2 LQKENI. The CDR3 spells CASSPPFGSVVEQYF. DNA for the CDR3: TGTGCCAGCTCACCACCATTCGGGAGCGTAGTCGAGCAGTACTTC.

The rearrangement uses TRBV15 and TRBJ2-3; the match to TRBD2 covers 8 bases. In germline, CDR1 is LNHNV, CDR2 YYDKDF (reference sequence). The CDR3 length is 15 residues. Germline trimming cut 2 bases from V and 4 bases from J; bases unmatched to any gene: 5. The CDR3 loop reads CATSRLGGGPDTQYF. The CDR3 region has the DNA TGTGCCACCAGCAGACTCGGGGGGGGCCCAGATACGCAGTATTTT.

This chain connects TRBV19 to TRBJ2-2; D possibly corresponds to TRBD1 (6 bases). CDR1 LNHDA and CDR2 SQIVND come from the germline V gene (reference sequence). The CDR3 is 15 residues long. The V end lost 3 bases, the J end lost 4 bases, and 12 bases lay between the germline ends. CDR3 in amino acids: CASSISGVGTGELFF. CDR3 bases: TGTGCCAGTAGTATCTCAGGGGTGGGCACCGGGGAGCTGTTTTTT.

The chain employs TRBV5-5 and TRBJ1-1; D remains ambiguous. The V end was cut by 2 bases, the J end by 4 bases, with 9 bases between. This CDR3 contains 13 residues. Germline CDR1 is SGHKS and CDR2 is YYEKEE (reference sequence). Written as DNA, the CDR3 is TGTGCCAGCAGCTTTAACAGTTTCACTGAAGCTTTCTTT. This translates into CASSFNSFTEAFF. Full variable domain (missing parts from reference TRBV5-5 and TRBJ1-1): DAGVTQSPTHLIKTRGQQVTLRCSPISGHKSVSWYQQVLGQGPQFIFQYYEKEERGRGNFPDRFSARQFPNYSSELNVNALLLGDSALYLCASSFNSFTEAFFGQGTRLTVV.